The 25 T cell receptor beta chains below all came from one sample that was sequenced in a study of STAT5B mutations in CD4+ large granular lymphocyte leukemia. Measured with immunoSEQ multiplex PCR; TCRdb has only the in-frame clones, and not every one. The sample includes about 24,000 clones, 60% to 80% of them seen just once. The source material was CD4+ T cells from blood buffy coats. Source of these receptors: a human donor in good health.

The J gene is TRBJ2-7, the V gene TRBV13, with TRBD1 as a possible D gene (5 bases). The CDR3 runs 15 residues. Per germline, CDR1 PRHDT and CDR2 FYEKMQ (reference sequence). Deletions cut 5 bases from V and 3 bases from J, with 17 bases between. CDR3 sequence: CASSHRGRVNYEQYF. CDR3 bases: TGTGCCAGCAGCCACCGCGGCAGGGTGAACTACGAGCAGTACTTC.

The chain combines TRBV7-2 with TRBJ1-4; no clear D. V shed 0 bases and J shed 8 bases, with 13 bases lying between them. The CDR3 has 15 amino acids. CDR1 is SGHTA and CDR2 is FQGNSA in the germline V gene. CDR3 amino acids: CASSLAVTSGEKLFF. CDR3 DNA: TGTGCCAGCAGCTTAGCCGTGACGTCGGGGGAAAAACTGTTTTTT.

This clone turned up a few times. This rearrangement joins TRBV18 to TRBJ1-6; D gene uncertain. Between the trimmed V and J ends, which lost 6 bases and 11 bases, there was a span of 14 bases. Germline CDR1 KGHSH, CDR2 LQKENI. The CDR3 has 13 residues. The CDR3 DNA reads TGTGCCAGCTCTCCAAGGACCGAGGCACCCCTCCACTTT. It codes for CASSPRTEAPLHF.

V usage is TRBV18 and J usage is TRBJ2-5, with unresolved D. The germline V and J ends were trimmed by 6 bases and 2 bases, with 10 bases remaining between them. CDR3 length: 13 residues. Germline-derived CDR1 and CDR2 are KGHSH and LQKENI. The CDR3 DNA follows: TGTGCCAGCTCTTGGAACACTCAAGAGACCCAGTACTTC. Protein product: CASSWNTQETQYF.

CDR3 residues: CASSQEARGWSSYNEQFF. The CDR3 DNA is TGCGCCAGCAGCCAAGAAGCCCGGGGTTGGAGCTCCTACAATGAGCAGTTCTTC. The V and J genes are TRBV4-3 and TRBJ2-1; TRBD2 is a possible D gene (5 bases). V was cut by 0 bases and J by 0 bases, with 15 bases left in between. From germline, CDR1 is LGHNA and CDR2 YSLEER. This CDR3 spans 18 amino acids.

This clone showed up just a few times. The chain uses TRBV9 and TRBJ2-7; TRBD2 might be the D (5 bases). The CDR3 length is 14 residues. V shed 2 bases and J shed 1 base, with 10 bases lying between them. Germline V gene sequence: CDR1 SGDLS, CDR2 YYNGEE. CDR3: CASSVTSPSYEQYF. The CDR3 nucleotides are TGTGCCAGCAGCGTTACTAGTCCGTCCTACGAGCAGTACTTC. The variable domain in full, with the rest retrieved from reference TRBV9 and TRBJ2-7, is DSGVTQTPKHLITATGQRVTLRCSPRSGDLSVYWYQQSLDQGLQFLIQYYNGEERAKGNILERFSAQQFPDLHSELNLSSLELGDSALYFCASSVTSPSYEQYFGPGTRLTVT.

The CDR3 here is CASSLGGTNEKLFF. CDR3 sequence (DNA): TGTGCCAGCAGTTTGGGCGGAACTAATGAAAAACTGTTTTTT. J is TRBJ1-4 and V is TRBV28; no reliable D call. From germline, CDR1 is MDHEN and CDR2 SYDVKM. The length of the CDR3 is 14 residues. The ends were cut back, 3 bases at V and 1 base at J, with 6 bases in the middle.

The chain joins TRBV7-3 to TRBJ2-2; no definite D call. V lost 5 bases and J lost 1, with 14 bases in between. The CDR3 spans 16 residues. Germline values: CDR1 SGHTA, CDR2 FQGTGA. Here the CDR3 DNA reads TGTGCCAGCAGCCTAAACAGCCGATTGAACACCGGGGAGCTGTTTTTT. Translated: CASSLNSRLNTGELFF.

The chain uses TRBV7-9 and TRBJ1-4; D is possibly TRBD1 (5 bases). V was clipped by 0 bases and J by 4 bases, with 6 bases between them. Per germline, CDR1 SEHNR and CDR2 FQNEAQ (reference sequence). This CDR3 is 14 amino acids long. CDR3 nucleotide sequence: TGTGCCAGCAGCTTAGCCCAGGGTAATGAAAAACTGTTTTTT. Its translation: CASSLAQGNEKLFF.

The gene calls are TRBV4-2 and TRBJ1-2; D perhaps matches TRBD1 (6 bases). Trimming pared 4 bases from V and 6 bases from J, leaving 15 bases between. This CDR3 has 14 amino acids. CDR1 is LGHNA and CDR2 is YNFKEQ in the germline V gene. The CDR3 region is CASSRDRPDDGYTF. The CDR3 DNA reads TGTGCCAGCAGCCGAGACAGGCCCGACGATGGCTACACCTTC.

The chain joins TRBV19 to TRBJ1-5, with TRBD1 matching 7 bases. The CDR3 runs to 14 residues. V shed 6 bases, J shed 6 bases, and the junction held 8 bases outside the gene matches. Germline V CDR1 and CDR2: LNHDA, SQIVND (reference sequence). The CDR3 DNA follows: TGTGCCAGTAGGGAGACAGGGAGAACTCAGCCCCAGCATTTT. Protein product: CASRETGRTQPQHF.

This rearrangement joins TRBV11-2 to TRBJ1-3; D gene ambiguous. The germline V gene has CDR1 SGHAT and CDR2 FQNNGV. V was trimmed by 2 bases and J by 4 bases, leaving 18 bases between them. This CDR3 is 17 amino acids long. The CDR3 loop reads CASSLNLIGSSGNTIYF. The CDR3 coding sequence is TGTGCCAGCAGCTTAAACTTGATTGGGTCTTCGGGAAACACCATATATTTT.

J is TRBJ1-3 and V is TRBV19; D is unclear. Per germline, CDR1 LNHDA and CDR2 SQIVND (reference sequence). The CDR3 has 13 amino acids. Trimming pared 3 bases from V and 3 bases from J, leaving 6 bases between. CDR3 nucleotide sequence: TGTGCCAGTAGTATGACACGTGGAAACACCATATATTTT. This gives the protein CASSMTRGNTIYF.

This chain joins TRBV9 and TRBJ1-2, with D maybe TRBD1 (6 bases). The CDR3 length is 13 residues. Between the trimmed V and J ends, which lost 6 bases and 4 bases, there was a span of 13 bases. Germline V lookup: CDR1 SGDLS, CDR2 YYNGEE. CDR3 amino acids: CASTLQGGYGYTF. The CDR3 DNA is TGTGCCAGCACCCTACAAGGGGGCTATGGCTACACCTTC.

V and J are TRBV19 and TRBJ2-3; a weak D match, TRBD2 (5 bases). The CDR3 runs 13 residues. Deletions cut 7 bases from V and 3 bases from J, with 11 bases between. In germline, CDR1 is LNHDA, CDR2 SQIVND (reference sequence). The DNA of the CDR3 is TGTGCCAGTACCCCCGGCGGGACAGATACGCAGTATTTT. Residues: CASTPGGTDTQYF.

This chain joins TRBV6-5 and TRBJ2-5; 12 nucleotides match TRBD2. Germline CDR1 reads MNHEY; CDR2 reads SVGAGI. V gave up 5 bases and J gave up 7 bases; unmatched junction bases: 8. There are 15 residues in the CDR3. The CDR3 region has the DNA TGTGCCAGCAGTGCTCTAGCGGGGGGGCGGGGGACCCAGTACTTC. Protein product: CASSALAGGRGTQYF.

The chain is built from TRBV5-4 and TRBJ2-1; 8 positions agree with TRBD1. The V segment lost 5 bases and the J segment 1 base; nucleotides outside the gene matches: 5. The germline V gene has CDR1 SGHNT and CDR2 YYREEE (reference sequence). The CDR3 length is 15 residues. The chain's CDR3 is CASSQQGESYNEQFF. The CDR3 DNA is TGTGCCAGCAGTCAACAGGGGGAATCCTACAATGAGCAGTTCTTC.

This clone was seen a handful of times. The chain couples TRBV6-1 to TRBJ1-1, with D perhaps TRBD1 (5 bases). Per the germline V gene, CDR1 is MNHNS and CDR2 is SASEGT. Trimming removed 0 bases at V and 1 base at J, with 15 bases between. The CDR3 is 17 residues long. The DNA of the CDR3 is TGTGCCAGCAGTGAAGCTCCCTGGGACGGAAGGAACACTGAAGCTTTCTTT. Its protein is CASSEAPWDGRNTEAFF.

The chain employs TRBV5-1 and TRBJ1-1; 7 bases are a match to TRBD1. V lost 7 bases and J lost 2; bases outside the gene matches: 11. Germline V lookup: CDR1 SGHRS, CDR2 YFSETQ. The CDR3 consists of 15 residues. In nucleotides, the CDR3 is TGCGCCAGCGCCCTGCCGCAGGGGGACAACACTGAAGCTTTCTTT. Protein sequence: CASALPQGDNTEAFF.

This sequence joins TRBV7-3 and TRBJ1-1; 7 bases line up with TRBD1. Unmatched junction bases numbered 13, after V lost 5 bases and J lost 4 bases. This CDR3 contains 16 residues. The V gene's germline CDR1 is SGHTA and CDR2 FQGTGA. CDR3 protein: CASSELGGRGGTEAFF. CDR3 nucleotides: TGTGCCAGCAGCGAACTAGGGGGCCGTGGAGGCACTGAAGCTTTCTTT. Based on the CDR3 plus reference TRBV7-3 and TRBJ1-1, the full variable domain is GAGVSQTPSNKVTEKGKYVELRCDPISGHTALYWYRQSLGQGPEFLIYFQGTGAADDSGLPNDRFFAVRPEGSVSTLKIQRTERGDSAVYLCASSELGGRGGTEAFFGQGTRLTVV.

The CDR3 bases are TGTGCCAGCAGTACTCGAGCCTACACCGGGGAGCTGTTTTTT. This sequence encodes CASSTRAYTGELFF. V and J are TRBV28 and TRBJ2-2; D call uncertain. Germline loops: CDR1 MDHEN, CDR2 SYDVKM. There are 14 residues in the CDR3. Trimming removed 5 bases at V and 3 bases at J, with 10 bases between.

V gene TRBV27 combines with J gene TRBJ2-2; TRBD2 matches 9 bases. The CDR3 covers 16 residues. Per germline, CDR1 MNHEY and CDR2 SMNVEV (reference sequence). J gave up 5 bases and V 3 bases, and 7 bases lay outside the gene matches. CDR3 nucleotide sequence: TGTGCCAGCAGTTTGGGGCGGGGGGGTTTGACCGGGGAGCTGTTTTTT. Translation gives CASSLGRGGLTGELFF.

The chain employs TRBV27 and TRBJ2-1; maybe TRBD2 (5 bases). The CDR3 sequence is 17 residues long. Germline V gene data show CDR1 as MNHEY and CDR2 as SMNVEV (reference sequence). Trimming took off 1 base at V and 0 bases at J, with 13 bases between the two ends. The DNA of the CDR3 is TGTGCCAGCAGTTTATATAGCGCGACCTTCTCCTACAATGAGCAGTTCTTC. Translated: CASSLYSATFSYNEQFF.

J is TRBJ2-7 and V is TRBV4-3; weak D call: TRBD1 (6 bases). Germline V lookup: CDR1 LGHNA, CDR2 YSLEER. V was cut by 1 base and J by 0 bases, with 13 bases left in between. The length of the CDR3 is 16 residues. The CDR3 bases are TGCGCCAGCAGCCAAGCCCAAACAGGGTACTCCTACGAGCAGTACTTC. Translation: CASSQAQTGYSYEQYF.

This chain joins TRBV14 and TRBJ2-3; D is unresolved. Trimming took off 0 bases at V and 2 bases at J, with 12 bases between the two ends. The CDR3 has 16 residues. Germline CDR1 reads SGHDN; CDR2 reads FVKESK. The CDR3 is CASSQEGSLLTDTQYF. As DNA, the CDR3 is TGTGCCAGCAGCCAAGAGGGCAGTCTTCTCACAGATACGCAGTATTTT.